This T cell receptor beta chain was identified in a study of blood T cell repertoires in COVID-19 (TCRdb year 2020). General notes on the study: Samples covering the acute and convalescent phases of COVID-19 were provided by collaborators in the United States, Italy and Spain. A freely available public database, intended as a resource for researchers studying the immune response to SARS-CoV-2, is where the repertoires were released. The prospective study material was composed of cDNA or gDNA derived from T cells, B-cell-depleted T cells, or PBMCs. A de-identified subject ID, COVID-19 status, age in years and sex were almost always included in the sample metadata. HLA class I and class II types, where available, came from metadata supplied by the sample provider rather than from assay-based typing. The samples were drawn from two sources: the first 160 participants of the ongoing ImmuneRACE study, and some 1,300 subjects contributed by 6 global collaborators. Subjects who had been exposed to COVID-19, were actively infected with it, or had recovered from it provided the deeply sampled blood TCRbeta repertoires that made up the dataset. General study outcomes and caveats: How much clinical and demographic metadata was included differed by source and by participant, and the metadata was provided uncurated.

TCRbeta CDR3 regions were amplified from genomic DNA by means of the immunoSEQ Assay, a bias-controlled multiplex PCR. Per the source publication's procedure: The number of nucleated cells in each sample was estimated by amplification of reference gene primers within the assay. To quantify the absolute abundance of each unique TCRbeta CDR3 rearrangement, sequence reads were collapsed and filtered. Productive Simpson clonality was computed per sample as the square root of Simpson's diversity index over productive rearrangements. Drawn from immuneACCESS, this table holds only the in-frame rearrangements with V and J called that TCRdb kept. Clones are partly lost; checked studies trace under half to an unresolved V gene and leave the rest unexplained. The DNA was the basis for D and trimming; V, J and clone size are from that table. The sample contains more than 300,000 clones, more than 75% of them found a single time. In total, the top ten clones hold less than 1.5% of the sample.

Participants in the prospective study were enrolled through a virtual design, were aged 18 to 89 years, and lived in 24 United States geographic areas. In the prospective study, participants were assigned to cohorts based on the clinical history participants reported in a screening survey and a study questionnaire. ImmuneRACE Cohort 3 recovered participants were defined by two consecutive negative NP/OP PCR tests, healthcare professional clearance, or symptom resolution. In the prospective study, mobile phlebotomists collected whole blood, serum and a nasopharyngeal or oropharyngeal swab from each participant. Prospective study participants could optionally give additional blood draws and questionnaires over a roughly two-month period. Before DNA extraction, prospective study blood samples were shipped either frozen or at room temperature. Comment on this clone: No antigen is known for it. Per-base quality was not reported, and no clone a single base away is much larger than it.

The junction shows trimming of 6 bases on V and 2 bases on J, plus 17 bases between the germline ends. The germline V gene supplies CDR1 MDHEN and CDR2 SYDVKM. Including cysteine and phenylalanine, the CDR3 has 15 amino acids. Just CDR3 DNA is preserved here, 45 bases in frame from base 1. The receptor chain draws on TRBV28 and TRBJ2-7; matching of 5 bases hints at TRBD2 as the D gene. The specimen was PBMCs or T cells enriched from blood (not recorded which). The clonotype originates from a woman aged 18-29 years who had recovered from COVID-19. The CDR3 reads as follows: CASSQAGGLAYEQYF. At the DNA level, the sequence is TGTGCCAGCAGCCAGGCCGGCGGGCTAGCCTACGAGCAGTACTTC. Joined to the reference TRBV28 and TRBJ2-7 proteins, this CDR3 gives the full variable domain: DVKVTQSSRYLVKRTGEKVFLECVQDMDHENMFWYRQDPGLGLRLIYFSYDVKMKEKGDIPEGYSVSREKKERFSLILESASTNQTSMYLCASSQAGGLAYEQYFGPGTRLTVT.